This T cell receptor beta chain was sequenced during a study of cytomegalovirus exposure and HLA in healthy donors. Study-wide points: Later, an analysis found that common viral pathogens appeared to be linked with several of the most significant clusters. An analysis done earlier found most TCR beta V segments productive about 87% or about 30% of the time.

This CDR3 has 12 residues. Per the germline V gene, CDR1 is MNHNS and CDR2 is SASEGT. Trimming pared 4 bases from V and 5 bases from J, leaving 8 bases between. A multiplex PCR was run with 60 Vbeta primers and 13 Jbeta primers. Here immunoSEQ multiplex PCR was the method, and the copy in TCRdb shows in-frame clones only, minus some. The table has about 130,000 clones, approximately 80% seen once. With respect to this clone: Its target is unknown.

Sequencing was performed on PBMCs. This TCR was sampled from a female donor in good health and CMV-seronegative. The J gene is TRBJ2-5, the V gene TRBV6-1; D is unresolved. The chain's CDR3 is CASSARGETQYF. The CDR3 region has the DNA TGTGCCAGCAGTGCAAGAGGTGAGACCCAGTACTTC.